Listed here are 9 T cell receptor beta chains from one sample, sequenced in a study of CD4+ T cells in melanoma (dated by TCRdb to between 2021 and 2024). The library was prepared using the immunoSEQ multiplex PCR assay. The table was pulled from immuneACCESS by TCRdb, which kept in-frame rearrangements only. Such tables lose some clones; where checked, under half of the loss comes from unresolved V genes, and the rest has no known cause. The sample table lists 9,500 to 13,000 clones, approximately 78% of them with a count of one. The ten biggest clones cover 21% of the sample. Source material: cells from a culture (not recorded whether cultured in vitro). These TCRs come from a human donor with melanoma.

This clone was counted a single time. CDR3 DNA sequence: TGTGCCAGCAGCGTAGGCGTGGGCTTGAACACTGAAGCTTTCTTT. Protein: CASSVGVGLNTEAFF. The rearrangement joins TRBV9 to TRBJ1-1; no definite D call. This CDR3 has 15 amino acids. The V and J ends lost 0 bases and 0 bases respectively, with 9 bases between them. The V gene's germline CDR1 is SGDLS and CDR2 YYNGEE. The full variable domain, in which reference TRBV9 and TRBJ1-1 provide the parts outside the CDR3, is DSGVTQTPKHLITATGQRVTLRCSPRSGDLSVYWYQQSLDQGLQFLIQYYNGEERAKGNILERFSAQQFPDLHSELNLSSLELGDSALYFCASSVGVGLNTEAFFGQGTRLTVV.

V is TRBV29-1 and J is TRBJ1-1; 7 positions agree with TRBD1. The CDR3 is made up of 13 amino acids. Looked up from germline, CDR1 is SQVTM and CDR2 is ANQGSEA. V lost 4 bases to trimming and J lost 1 base; unmatched junction nucleotides: 3. The CDR3 DNA sequence: TGCAGCGTTGGGACAGGACGGAACACTGAAGCTTTCTTT. Translating gives CSVGTGRNTEAFF.

The V and J genes are TRBV5-1 and TRBJ1-6; D remains ambiguous. Deletions cut 1 base from V and 0 bases from J, with 8 bases between. The CDR3 runs 16 residues. Germline V gene lookup returns CDR1 SGHRS and CDR2 YFSETQ. The CDR3 DNA reads TGCGCCAGCAGCTTGACTGGCAGCTCCTATAATTCACCCCTCCACTTT. Protein product: CASSLTGSSYNSPLHF.

The chain has TRBV30 and TRBJ2-1; 7 nucleotides line up with TRBD1. Trimming removed 0 bases from V and 5 bases from J; junction bases left unmatched: 4. Germline V gene data show CDR1 as GTSNPN and CDR2 as SVGIG (reference sequence). This CDR3 has 14 residues. CDR3 coding DNA: TGTGCCTGGAGTGTGGACAGGCGGCACAATGAGCAGTTCTTC. Translated: CAWSVDRRHNEQFF.

The chain recombines TRBV19 with TRBJ2-5, with 11 bases identical to TRBD2. J gave up 4 bases and V 4 bases, and 14 bases lay outside the gene matches. This CDR3 is 18 amino acids long. From germline, CDR1 is LNHDA and CDR2 SQIVND (reference sequence). This CDR3 reads CASSRIRRLAGIGETQYF. CDR3 DNA sequence: TGTGCCAGTAGTAGGATACGAAGACTAGCGGGGATTGGAGAGACCCAGTACTTC.

The gene calls are TRBV5-6 and TRBJ1-1; D remains ambiguous. The germline CDR1 and CDR2 sequences are SGHDT and YYEEEE. V dropped 0 bases and J dropped 3 bases, with 6 bases sitting between them. The CDR3 totals 13 residues. The CDR3 bases are TGTGCCAGCAGCTTGGGCGGGGACACTGAAGCTTTCTTT. Translation gives CASSLGGDTEAFF.

The chain is built from TRBV6-6 and TRBJ2-7; the D gene could be TRBD1 or TRBD2 (5 bases each). Trimming cost V 5 bases and J 0 bases, with 14 bases left between them. This CDR3 comprises 15 residues. Germline V gene sequence: CDR1 MNHNY, CDR2 SVGAGI (reference sequence). CDR3 sequence: CASSRREKGSYEQYF. As DNA, the CDR3 is TGTGCCAGCAGTCGCAGGGAGAAGGGCTCCTACGAGCAGTACTTC.

The chain couples TRBV5-1 to TRBJ2-2; D is uncertain. This CDR3 contains 14 residues. V lost 4 bases and J lost 2, with 9 bases in between. Per germline, CDR1 SGHRS and CDR2 YFSETQ. This CDR3 is CASSPDGNTGELFF. In nucleotides, the CDR3 is TGCGCCAGCAGCCCCGACGGCAACACCGGGGAGCTGTTTTTT.

V is TRBV11-2 and J is TRBJ1-1; tentatively, D is TRBD1 (5 bases). Germline V gene sequence: CDR1 SGHAT, CDR2 FQNNGV. The CDR3 contains 16 residues. V was shortened by 2 bases and J by 0 bases, with 13 bases between the two germline ends. CDR3 loop: CASSLTWGEMNTEAFF. The DNA for the CDR3 is TGTGCCAGCAGCTTAACCTGGGGCGAAATGAACACTGAAGCTTTCTTT.